The 10 T cell receptor beta chains given below trace back to one sample, sequenced in a study of T cells after yellow fever vaccination. MiXCR was run by TCRdb on the 5' RACE reads, yielding one entry per CDR3 protein. The sample has hundreds of thousands of distinct CDR3 sequences; 13% are singletons. The sequencing used PBMCs, collected on the day of the yellow fever booster vaccination. The receptors stem from a man aged 30-40 years who received the YFV17D yellow fever vaccine.

This clonotype has just one count. V gene TRBV20-1 combines with J gene TRBJ1-3, with unresolved D. The CDR3 extends over 13 amino acids. V dropped 4 bases and J dropped 1 base, with 8 bases sitting between them. From germline, CDR1 is DFQATT and CDR2 SNEGSKA (reference sequence). CDR3: CSAIKESGNTIYF. The CDR3 bases are TGCAGTGCTATCAAGGAGTCTGGAAACACCATATATTTT.

V usage is TRBV20-1 and J usage is TRBJ1-5, with D possibly matching TRBD1 (6 bases). Germline V gene sequence: CDR1 DFQATT, CDR2 SNEGSKA (reference sequence). The CDR3 contains 14 residues. V lost 3 bases to trimming and J lost 6 bases, with 15 bases between them. The CDR3 DNA is TGCAGTGCTAGCCAACAGGGAAGAGGTCAGCCCCAGCATTTT. Its translation: CSASQQGRGQPQHF.

This rearrangement joins TRBV6-1 to TRBJ2-5; D gene uncertain. This CDR3 comprises 15 residues. CDR1 is MNHNS and CDR2 is SASEGT in the germline V gene. V was shortened by 6 bases and J by 5 bases, with 19 bases between the two germline ends. The CDR3 sequence is CASRPAGSEMETQYF. CDR3 bases: TGTGCCAGCAGACCCGCCGGGTCAGAAATGGAGACCCAGTACTTC.

This clonotype was seen a handful of times. The chain uses TRBV7-2 and TRBJ1-1; 8 nucleotides match TRBD1. The CDR3 extends over 15 amino acids. The V gene's germline CDR1 is SGHTA and CDR2 FQGNSA. Losses at the gene ends were 5 bases for V and 1 base for J; bases not matched to a gene: 6. Here the CDR3 reads CASSPGQGWNTEAFF. In DNA form, the CDR3 reads TGTGCCAGCAGCCCCGGACAGGGCTGGAACACTGAAGCTTTCTTT.

This clonotype occurred a few times. The chain couples TRBV10-3 to TRBJ2-1; D is ambiguous. The CDR3 contains 13 residues. Per germline, CDR1 ENHRY and CDR2 SYGVKD. The germline V and J ends were trimmed by 6 bases and 5 bases, with 11 bases remaining between them. CDR3 residues: CAISMSEDNEQFF. DNA for the CDR3: TGTGCCATCAGCATGAGCGAGGACAATGAGCAGTTCTTC.

The J gene is TRBJ2-4, the V gene TRBV5-1; 7 positions agree with TRBD2. Unmatched junction bases numbered 5, after V lost 7 bases and J lost 1 base. The germline CDR1 and CDR2 sequences are SGHRS and YFSETQ. There are 14 residues in the CDR3. The CDR3 DNA follows: TGCGCCAGCCGGGTGGGGGGGGCCAAAAACATTCAGTACTTC. It codes for CASRVGGAKNIQYF. The whole variable domain, remainder taken from reference TRBV5-1 and TRBJ2-4, is KAGVTQTPRYLIKTRGQQVTLSCSPISGHRSVSWYQQTPGQGLQFLFEYFSETQRNKGNFPGRFSGRQFSNSRSEMNVSTLELGDSALYLCASRVGGAKNIQYFGAGTRLSVL.

The chain is built from TRBV5-1 and TRBJ1-1; D uncertain. The CDR3 is 13 residues long. V lost 4 bases and J lost 0, with 7 bases in between. CDR1 and CDR2 from the germline V gene are SGHRS and YFSETQ. The CDR3 nucleotides are TGCGCCAGCAGCGCAGGATTGAACACTGAAGCTTTCTTT. Translating gives CASSAGLNTEAFF.

This clonotype was seen a few times. CDR3 DNA sequence: TGTGCCAGCAGCTTAGGGCTAGCGGCTTCCGATACGCAGTATTTT. This sequence encodes CASSLGLAASDTQYF. The rearrangement joins TRBV7-8 to TRBJ2-3; 7 bases align to TRBD2. Trimming removed 1 base from V and 6 bases from J; junction bases left unmatched: 7. From germline, CDR1 is SGHVS and CDR2 FQNEAQ. The CDR3 is made up of 15 amino acids. Complete variable domain (other parts from reference TRBV7-8 and TRBJ2-3): GAGVSQSPRYKVAKRGQDVALRCDPISGHVSLFWYQQALGQGPEFLTYFQNEAQLDKSGLPSDRFFAERPEGSVSTLKIQRTQQEDSAVYLCASSLGLAASDTQYFGPGTRLTVL.

This clonotype was seen ten or more times. This sequence joins TRBV15 and TRBJ2-3; D unclear. CDR1 is LNHNV, CDR2 YYDKDF, per germline (reference sequence). V was pared by 0 bases and J by 4 bases, with 11 bases between. The CDR3 covers 15 residues. The CDR3 loop reads CATSRDPGSPDTQYF. The CDR3, as DNA: TGTGCCACCAGCAGAGATCCGGGTAGTCCAGATACGCAGTATTTT. Drawing the rest from reference TRBV15 and TRBJ2-3, the complete variable domain is DAMVIQNPRYQVTQFGKPVTLSCSQTLNHNVMYWYQQKSSQAPKLLFHYYDKDFNNEADTPDNFQSRRPNTSFCFLDIRSPGLGDTAMYLCATSRDPGSPDTQYFGPGTRLTVL.

This clonotype has only a few counts. The J gene is TRBJ2-7, the V gene TRBV15; D possibly corresponds to TRBD1 (5 bases). V was trimmed by 4 bases and J by 5 bases, leaving 12 bases between them. The CDR3 spans 13 residues. In germline, CDR1 is LNHNV, CDR2 YYDKDF (reference sequence). CDR3 residues: CATSTRTSNEQYF. In nucleotides, the CDR3 is TGTGCCACCAGCACCAGGACAAGCAACGAGCAGTACTTC.